This TCR beta chain is drawn from a study of immune evolution from preneoplasia to lung adenocarcinoma. Overall study: HLA loss of heterozygosity: over 5.5% AIS, about 15% MIA, around 35% ADC, none AAH.

Concerning this clone: Its antigen is unidentified.

TCRdb keeps only in-frame clones here, not all; method: immunoSEQ multiplex PCR. The sample lists 4,900 or so clones; around 85% were seen once. General study results and limits: Compared with EGFR-mutant or double wild-type lesions, KRAS-mutant nodules were more clonal. From normal lung to invasive adenocarcinoma, top clone frequencies appeared to decrease.

Trimming stripped 6 bases from V and 0 bases from J, with 15 bases between. The CDR3 runs 15 residues. This TCR derives from a person aged 50-70 years with lung adenocarcinoma. V usage is TRBV23-1 and J usage is TRBJ2-7; possible D gene TRBD1, 7 bases. TRBV23-1 has ORF status, its function being uncertain. The sequenced sample consisted of FFPE minimally invasive lung adenocarcinoma tissue. The CDR3 sequence is CASSRGTVSSYEQYF. The CDR3 DNA is TGCGCCAGCAGCCGGGGGACAGTCAGCTCCTACGAGCAGTACTTC.